These T cell receptor beta chains were read from a single sample in a study of OX40 agonist ivuxolimab in advanced cancers. Sequencing used immunoSEQ multiplex PCR; TCRdb keeps in-frame clones, though not all of them. This table has 100,000 or so clones, about four fifths appearing once. The material sequenced was CD4+ or CD8+ T cells sorted from blood, taken in a trial of the OX40 agonist ivuxolimab. These TCRs come from an adult with an advanced solid tumor such as melanoma, head and neck, liver or kidney cancer. CDR3s include the opening cysteine and the closing phenylalanine or tryptophan. Fields, in order: J gene, V gene, clone size, CDR3 length, CDR3 protein. Clone size is not always given. Where it is, it says once, few, many or a class for expanded clones.

j_call: TRBJ2-7; v_call: TRBV12-5; clone_size: -; cdr3_length: 18; cdr3_aa: CASGLDRLASRGAYEQYF
j_call: TRBJ2-7; v_call: TRBV5-1; clone_size: -; cdr3_length: 16; cdr3_aa: CASSLGILGTAYEQYF
j_call: TRBJ2-3; v_call: TRBV27; clone_size: -; cdr3_length: 15; cdr3_aa: CASSLKGLATDTQYF
j_call: TRBJ1-1; v_call: TRBV5-1; clone_size: once; cdr3_length: 13; cdr3_aa: CASSTHMNTEAFF
j_call: TRBJ2-5; v_call: TRBV2; clone_size: -; cdr3_length: 14; cdr3_aa: CASRPQDGQETQYF
j_call: TRBJ2-7; v_call: TRBV19; clone_size: -; cdr3_length: 13; cdr3_aa: CASSVGVSYEQYF
j_call: TRBJ1-3; v_call: TRBV7-8; clone_size: once; cdr3_length: 16; cdr3_aa: CASSLEFRSSGNTIYF
j_call: TRBJ2-1; v_call: TRBV6-1; clone_size: -; cdr3_length: 13; cdr3_aa: CASSLDRDNEQFF
j_call: TRBJ1-4; v_call: TRBV9; clone_size: -; cdr3_length: 13; cdr3_aa: CASSGTPNEKLFF
j_call: TRBJ2-3; v_call: TRBV13; clone_size: -; cdr3_length: 15; cdr3_aa: CASSLEQANTDTQYF
j_call: TRBJ2-3; v_call: TRBV7-9; clone_size: once; cdr3_length: 18; cdr3_aa: CASSLYAAGVTGLDTQYF
j_call: TRBJ2-1; v_call: TRBV2; clone_size: -; cdr3_length: 13; cdr3_aa: CASSLGAINEQFF
j_call: TRBJ1-2; v_call: TRBV12-5; clone_size: -; cdr3_length: 14; cdr3_aa: CASGLTRDLYGYTF
j_call: TRBJ2-7; v_call: TRBV19; clone_size: -; cdr3_length: 15; cdr3_aa: CASTENSGSSYEQYF
j_call: TRBJ2-7; v_call: TRBV14; clone_size: -; cdr3_length: 14; cdr3_aa: CASSQDWAAYEQYF
j_call: TRBJ1-1; v_call: TRBV19; clone_size: -; cdr3_length: 13; cdr3_aa: CASKAGINTEAFF
j_call: TRBJ2-6; v_call: TRBV5-1; clone_size: -; cdr3_length: 18; cdr3_aa: CASSLMGQGGSGANVLTF
j_call: TRBJ2-7; v_call: TRBV29-1; clone_size: -; cdr3_length: 13; cdr3_aa: CSGGGRSAYEQYF
j_call: TRBJ1-1; v_call: TRBV7-8; clone_size: -; cdr3_length: 13; cdr3_aa: CASSLGGVGEAFF
j_call: TRBJ2-7; v_call: TRBV9; clone_size: -; cdr3_length: 15; cdr3_aa: CASSVAAGASYEQYF
j_call: TRBJ1-5; v_call: TRBV19; clone_size: -; cdr3_length: 15; cdr3_aa: CASSIVRPEAQPQHF
j_call: TRBJ2-1; v_call: TRBV5-1; clone_size: -; cdr3_length: 15; cdr3_aa: CASSLSGLDYNEQFF
j_call: TRBJ2-2; v_call: TRBV6-6; clone_size: -; cdr3_length: 13; cdr3_aa: CASRYRVPGELFF
j_call: TRBJ2-7; v_call: TRBV6-1; clone_size: -; cdr3_length: 14; cdr3_aa: CASSPGTGNDEQYF
j_call: TRBJ1-1; v_call: TRBV7-2; clone_size: once; cdr3_length: 12; cdr3_aa: CASSLAELEAFF
j_call: TRBJ1-1; v_call: TRBV5-1; clone_size: -; cdr3_length: 16; cdr3_aa: CASSLAVGAANTEAFF
j_call: TRBJ2-2; v_call: TRBV6-4; clone_size: -; cdr3_length: 17; cdr3_aa: CASTMGWATPNTGELFF
j_call: TRBJ2-1; v_call: TRBV7-7; clone_size: -; cdr3_length: 15; cdr3_aa: CASSLAQGGGNEQFF
j_call: TRBJ2-7; v_call: TRBV29-1; clone_size: -; cdr3_length: 13; cdr3_aa: CSVGTSSSYEQYF
j_call: TRBJ2-7; v_call: TRBV4-1; clone_size: -; cdr3_length: 18; cdr3_aa: CASSQGLRGGAGAYEQYF
j_call: TRBJ2-3; v_call: TRBV2; clone_size: -; cdr3_length: 13; cdr3_aa: CASSGGSPDTQYF
j_call: TRBJ2-2; v_call: TRBV5-6; clone_size: -; cdr3_length: 14; cdr3_aa: CASSLGGNTGELFF
j_call: TRBJ2-2; v_call: TRBV25-1; clone_size: few; cdr3_length: 13; cdr3_aa: CASSPRIAGELFF
j_call: TRBJ2-3; v_call: TRBV9; clone_size: -; cdr3_length: 16; cdr3_aa: CASSVMAGGRSDTQYF
j_call: TRBJ1-2; v_call: TRBV12-5; clone_size: -; cdr3_length: 18; cdr3_aa: CASGLVPEVSGPHYGYTF
j_call: TRBJ2-3; v_call: TRBV4-1; clone_size: -; cdr3_length: 13; cdr3_aa: CASSQDLVIPQYF
j_call: TRBJ1-2; v_call: TRBV29-1; clone_size: -; cdr3_length: 14; cdr3_aa: CSVEETGMRYGYTF